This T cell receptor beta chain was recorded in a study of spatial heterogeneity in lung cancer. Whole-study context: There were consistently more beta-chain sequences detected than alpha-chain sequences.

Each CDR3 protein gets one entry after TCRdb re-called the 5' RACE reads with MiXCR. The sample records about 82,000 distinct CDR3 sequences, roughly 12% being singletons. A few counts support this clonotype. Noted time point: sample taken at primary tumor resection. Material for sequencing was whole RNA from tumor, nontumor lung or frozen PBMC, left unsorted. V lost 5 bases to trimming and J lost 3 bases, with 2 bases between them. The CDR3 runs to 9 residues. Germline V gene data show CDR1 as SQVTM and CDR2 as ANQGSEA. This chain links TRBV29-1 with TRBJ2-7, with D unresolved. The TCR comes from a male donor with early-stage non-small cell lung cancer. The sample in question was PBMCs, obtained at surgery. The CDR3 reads CSVRYEQYF. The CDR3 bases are TGCAGCGTTCGCTACGAGCAGTACTTC.